This TCR beta chain was retrieved from a study of cytomegalovirus exposure and HLA in healthy donors. Study-wide findings and caveats: First-cohort TCR clusters tended to co-occur in the roughly 120 validation repertoires, a later analysis found. Cytomegalovirus association was listed for around 170 TCR beta chains. For most TCR sequences rarity was the rule, although some public TCRs occurred in many donors. In vitro, three CMV-associated chains proved specific for CMV antigens.

Here immunoSEQ multiplex PCR was the method, and the copy in TCRdb shows in-frame clones only, minus some. The sample records 150,000 to 200,000 clones, approximately 80% being singletons. V lost 0 bases and J lost 9, with 3 bases in between. The CDR3 sequence is 11 residues long. Germline V gives CDR1 SNHLY, CDR2 FYNNEI. As to this clone: Its specificity is unknown.

The source material was PBMCs. This TCR was sampled from a woman aged 25-40 years in good health and CMV-seropositive. The chain has TRBV2 and TRBJ2-1; D uncertain. The CDR3 is CASSEAIEQFF. CDR3 sequence (DNA): TGTGCCAGCAGTGAAGCCATTGAGCAGTTCTTC. Filled out from reference TRBV2 and TRBJ2-1, the complete variable domain reads EPEVTQTPSHQVTQMGQEVILRCVPISNHLYFYWYRQILGQKVEFLVSFYNNEISEKSEIFDDQFSVERPDGSNFTLKIRSTKLEDSAMYFCASSEAIEQFFGPGTRLTVL.